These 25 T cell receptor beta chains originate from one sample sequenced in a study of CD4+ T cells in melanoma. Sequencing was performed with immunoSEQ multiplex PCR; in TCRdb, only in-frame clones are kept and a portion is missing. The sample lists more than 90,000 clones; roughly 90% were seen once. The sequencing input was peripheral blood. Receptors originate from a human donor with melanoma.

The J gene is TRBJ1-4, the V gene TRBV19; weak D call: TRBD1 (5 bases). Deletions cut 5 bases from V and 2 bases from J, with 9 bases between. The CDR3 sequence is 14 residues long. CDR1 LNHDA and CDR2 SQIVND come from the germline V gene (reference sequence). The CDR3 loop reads CASSRGSTNEKLFF. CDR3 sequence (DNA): TGTGCCAGTAGTCGGGGGTCGACTAATGAAAAACTGTTTTTT.

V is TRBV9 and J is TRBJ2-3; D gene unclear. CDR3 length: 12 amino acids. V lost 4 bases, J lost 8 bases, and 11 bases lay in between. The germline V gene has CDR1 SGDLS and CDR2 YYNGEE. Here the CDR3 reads CASSPFLGTQYF. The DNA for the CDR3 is TGTGCCAGCAGCCCCTTCTTAGGTACGCAGTATTTT.

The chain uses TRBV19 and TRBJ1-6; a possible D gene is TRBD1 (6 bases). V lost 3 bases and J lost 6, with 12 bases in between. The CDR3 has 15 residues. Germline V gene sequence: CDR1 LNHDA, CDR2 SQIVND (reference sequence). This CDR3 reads CASSIVGARNSPLHF. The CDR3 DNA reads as TGTGCCAGTAGTATTGTGGGGGCGCGTAATTCACCCCTCCACTTT.

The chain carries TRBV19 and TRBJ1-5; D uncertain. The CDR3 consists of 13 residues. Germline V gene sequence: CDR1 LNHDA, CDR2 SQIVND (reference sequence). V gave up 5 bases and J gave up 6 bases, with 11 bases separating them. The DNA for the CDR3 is TGTGCCAGTAGTTGGGAGGCCAGTCAGCCCCAGCATTTT. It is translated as CASSWEASQPQHF.

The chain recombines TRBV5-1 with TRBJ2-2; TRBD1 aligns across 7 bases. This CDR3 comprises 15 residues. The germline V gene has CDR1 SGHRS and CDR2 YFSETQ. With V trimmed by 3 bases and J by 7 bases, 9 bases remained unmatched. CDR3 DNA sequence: TGCGCCAGCAGCTGGCACCAGGGGGTCGGCGGGGAGCTGTTTTTT. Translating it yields CASSWHQGVGGELFF.

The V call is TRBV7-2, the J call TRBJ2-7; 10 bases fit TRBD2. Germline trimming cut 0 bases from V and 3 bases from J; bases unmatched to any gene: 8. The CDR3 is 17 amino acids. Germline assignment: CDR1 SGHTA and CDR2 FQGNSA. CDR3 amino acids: CASSLAPRLAGGYEQYF. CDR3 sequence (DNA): TGTGCCAGCAGCTTAGCCCCCCGACTAGCGGGTGGCTACGAGCAGTACTTC.

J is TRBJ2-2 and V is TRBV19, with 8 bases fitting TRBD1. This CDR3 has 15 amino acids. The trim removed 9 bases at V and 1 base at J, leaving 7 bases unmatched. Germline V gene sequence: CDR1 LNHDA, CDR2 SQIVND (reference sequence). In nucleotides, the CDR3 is TGTGCCAGCAGTCGGACAGGGAGGAACACCGGGGAGCTGTTTTTT. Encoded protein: CASSRTGRNTGELFF.

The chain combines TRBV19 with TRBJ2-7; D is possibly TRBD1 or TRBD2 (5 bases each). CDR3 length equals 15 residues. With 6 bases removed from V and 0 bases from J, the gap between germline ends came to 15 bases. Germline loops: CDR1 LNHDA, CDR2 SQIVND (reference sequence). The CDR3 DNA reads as TGTGCCAGTAGCCGCTCGCCGGGGCTCTCCTACGAGCAGTACTTC. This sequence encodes CASSRSPGLSYEQYF.

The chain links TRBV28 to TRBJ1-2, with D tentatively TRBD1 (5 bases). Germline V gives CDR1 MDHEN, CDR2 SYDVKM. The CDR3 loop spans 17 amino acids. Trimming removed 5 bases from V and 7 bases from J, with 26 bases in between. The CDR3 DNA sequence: TGTGCCAGCAGTGGGGGATTTGGACTGACTCTTATTTTTGGCTACACCTTC. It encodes CASSGGFGLTLIFGYTF.

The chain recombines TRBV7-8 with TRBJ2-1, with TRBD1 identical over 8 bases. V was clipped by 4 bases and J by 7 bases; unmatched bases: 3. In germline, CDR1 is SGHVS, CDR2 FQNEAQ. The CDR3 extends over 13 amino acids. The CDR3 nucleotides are TGTGCCAGCAGCTGGGACAGGAAAAATGAGCAGTTCTTC. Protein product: CASSWDRKNEQFF.

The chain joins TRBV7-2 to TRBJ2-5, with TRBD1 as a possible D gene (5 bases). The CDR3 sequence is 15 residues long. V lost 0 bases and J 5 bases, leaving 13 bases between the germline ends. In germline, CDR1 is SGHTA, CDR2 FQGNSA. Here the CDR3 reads CASSLAALRAETQYF. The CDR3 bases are TGTGCCAGCAGCTTAGCGGCTCTCAGGGCCGAGACCCAGTACTTC. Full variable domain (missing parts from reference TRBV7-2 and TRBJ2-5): GAGVSQSPSNKVTEKGKDVELRCDPISGHTALYWYRQSLGQGLEFLIYFQGNSAPDKSGLPSDRFSAERTGGSVSTLTIQRTQQEDSAVYLCASSLAALRAETQYFGPGTRLLVL.

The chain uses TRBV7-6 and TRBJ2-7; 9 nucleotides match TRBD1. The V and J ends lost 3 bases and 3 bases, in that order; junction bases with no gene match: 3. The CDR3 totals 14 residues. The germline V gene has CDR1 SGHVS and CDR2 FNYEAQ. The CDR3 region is CASSFPGQGYEQYF. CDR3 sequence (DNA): TGTGCCAGCAGCTTTCCGGGACAGGGCTACGAGCAGTACTTC.

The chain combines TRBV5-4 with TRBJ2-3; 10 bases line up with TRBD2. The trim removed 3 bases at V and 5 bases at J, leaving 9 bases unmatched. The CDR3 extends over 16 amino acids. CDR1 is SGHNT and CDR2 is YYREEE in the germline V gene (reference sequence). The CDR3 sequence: CASSSASGSWRDTQYF. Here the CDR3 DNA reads TGTGCCAGCAGCTCGGCTAGCGGGAGTTGGCGAGATACGCAGTATTTT. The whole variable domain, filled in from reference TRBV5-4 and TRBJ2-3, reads ETGVTQSPTHLIKTRGQQVTLRCSSQSGHNTVSWYQQALGQGPQFIFQYYREEENGRGNFPPRFSGLQFPNYSSELNVNALELDDSALYLCASSSASGSWRDTQYFGPGTRLTVL.

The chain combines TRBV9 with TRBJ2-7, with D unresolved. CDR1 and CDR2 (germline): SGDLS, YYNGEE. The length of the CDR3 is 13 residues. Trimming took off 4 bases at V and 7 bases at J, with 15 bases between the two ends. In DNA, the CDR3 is TGTGCCAGCAGCTCTCCCCTACTGGGGGAGCAGTACTTC. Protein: CASSSPLLGEQYF.

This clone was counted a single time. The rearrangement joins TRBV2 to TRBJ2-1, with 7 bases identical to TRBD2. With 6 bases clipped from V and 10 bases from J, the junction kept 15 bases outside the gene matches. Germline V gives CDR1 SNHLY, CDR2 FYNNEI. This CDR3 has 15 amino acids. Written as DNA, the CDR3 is TGTGCCAGCAGGTCGGGACTAAGCTCGACGGAAGAGCAGTTCTTC. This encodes CASRSGLSSTEEQFF. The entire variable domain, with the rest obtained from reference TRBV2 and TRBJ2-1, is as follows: EPEVTQTPSHQVTQMGQEVILRCVPISNHLYFYWYRQILGQKVEFLVSFYNNEISEKSEIFDDQFSVERPDGSNFTLKIRSTKLEDSAMYFCASRSGLSSTEEQFFGPGTRLTVL.

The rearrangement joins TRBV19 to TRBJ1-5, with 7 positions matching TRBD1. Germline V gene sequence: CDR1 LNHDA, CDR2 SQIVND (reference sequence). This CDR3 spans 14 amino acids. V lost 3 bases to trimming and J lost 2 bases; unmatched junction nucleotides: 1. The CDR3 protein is CASSIGQGNQPQHF. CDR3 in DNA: TGTGCCAGTAGTATTGGACAGGGCAATCAGCCCCAGCATTTT.

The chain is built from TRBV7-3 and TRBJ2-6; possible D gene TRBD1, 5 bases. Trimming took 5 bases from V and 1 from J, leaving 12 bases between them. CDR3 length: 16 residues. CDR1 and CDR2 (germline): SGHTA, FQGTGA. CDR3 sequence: CASSPLGVSGANVLTF. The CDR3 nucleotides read TGTGCCAGCAGCCCATTAGGGGTTTCTGGGGCCAACGTCCTGACTTTC. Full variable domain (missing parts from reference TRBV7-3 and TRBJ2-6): GAGVSQTPSNKVTEKGKYVELRCDPISGHTALYWYRQSLGQGPEFLIYFQGTGAADDSGLPNDRFFAVRPEGSVSTLKIQRTERGDSAVYLCASSPLGVSGANVLTFGAGSRLTVL.

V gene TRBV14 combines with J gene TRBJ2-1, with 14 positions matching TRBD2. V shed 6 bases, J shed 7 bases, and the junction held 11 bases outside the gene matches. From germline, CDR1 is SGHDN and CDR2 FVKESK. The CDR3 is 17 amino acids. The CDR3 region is CASSKTSGGVFRNEQFF. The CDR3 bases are TGTGCCAGCAGTAAGACTAGCGGGGGGGTCTTTAGAAATGAGCAGTTCTTC.

CDR3 coding DNA: TGTGCCAGCAGCGTGAGCACAGATACGCAGTATTTT. Translating gives CASSVSTDTQYF. The chain has TRBV9 and TRBJ2-3; D is undetermined. Per the germline V gene, CDR1 is SGDLS and CDR2 is YYNGEE. The V end was cut by 2 bases, the J end by 0 bases, with 1 base between. There are 12 residues in the CDR3.

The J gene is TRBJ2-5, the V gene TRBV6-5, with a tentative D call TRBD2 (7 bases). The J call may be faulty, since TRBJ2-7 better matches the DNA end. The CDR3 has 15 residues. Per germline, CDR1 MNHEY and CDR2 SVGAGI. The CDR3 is CASSYYRDYNYEQYF. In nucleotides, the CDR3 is TGTGCCAGCAGTTACTACAGGGACTACAACTACGAGCAGTACTTC.

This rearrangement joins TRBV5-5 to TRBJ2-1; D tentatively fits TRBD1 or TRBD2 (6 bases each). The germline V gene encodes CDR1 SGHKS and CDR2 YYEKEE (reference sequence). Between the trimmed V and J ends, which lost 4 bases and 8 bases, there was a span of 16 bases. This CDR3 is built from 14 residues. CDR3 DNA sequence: TGTGCCAGCAGCCGTGGGGGGCAGGGCGATGAGCAGTTCTTC. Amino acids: CASSRGGQGDEQFF.

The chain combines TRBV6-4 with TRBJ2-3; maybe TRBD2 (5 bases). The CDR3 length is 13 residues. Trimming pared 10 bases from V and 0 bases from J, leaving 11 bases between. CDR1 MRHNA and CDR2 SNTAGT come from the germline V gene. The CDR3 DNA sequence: TGTGCCACCGACACGGGGAGCACAGATACGCAGTATTTT. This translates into CATDTGSTDTQYF.

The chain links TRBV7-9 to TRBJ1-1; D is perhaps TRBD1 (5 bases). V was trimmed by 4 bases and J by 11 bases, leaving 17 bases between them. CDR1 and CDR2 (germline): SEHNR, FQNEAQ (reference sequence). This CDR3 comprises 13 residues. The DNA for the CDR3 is TGTGCCAGCAGCTCCTTGGGGGAGGGAGTCGCTTTCTTT. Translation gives CASSSLGEGVAFF.

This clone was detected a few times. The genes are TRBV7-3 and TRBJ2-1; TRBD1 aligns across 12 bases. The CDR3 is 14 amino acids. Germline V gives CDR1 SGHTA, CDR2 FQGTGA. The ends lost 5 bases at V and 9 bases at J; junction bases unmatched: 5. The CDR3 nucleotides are TGTGCCAGCAGCCGCGGGACAGGGGGCGGTGAGCAGTTCTTC. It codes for CASSRGTGGGEQFF.

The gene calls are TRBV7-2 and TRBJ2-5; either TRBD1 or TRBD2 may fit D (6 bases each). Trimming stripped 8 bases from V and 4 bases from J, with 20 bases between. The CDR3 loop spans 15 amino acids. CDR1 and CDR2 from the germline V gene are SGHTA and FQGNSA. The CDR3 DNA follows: TGTGCCAGCTCGAGAGGGGGGAGGTCAGGAGAGACCCAGTACTTC. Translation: CASSRGGRSGETQYF.